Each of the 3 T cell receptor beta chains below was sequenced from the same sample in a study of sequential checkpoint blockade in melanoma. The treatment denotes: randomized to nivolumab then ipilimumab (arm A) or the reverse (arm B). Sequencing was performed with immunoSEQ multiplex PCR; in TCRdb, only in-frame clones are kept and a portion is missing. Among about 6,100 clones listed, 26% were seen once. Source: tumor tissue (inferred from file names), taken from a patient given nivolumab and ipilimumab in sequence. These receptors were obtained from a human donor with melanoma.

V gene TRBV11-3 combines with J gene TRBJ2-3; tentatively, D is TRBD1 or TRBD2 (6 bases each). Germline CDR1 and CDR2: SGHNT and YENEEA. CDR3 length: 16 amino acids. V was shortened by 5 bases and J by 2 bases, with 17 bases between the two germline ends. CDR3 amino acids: CASSALGGTITDTQYF. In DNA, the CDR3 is TGTGCCAGCAGCGCCCTTGGCGGGACAATCACAGATACGCAGTATTTT.

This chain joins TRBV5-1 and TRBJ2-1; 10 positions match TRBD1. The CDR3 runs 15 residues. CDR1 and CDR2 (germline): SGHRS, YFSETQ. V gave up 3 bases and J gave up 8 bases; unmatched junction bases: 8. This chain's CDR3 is CASSSPGTGAHEQFF. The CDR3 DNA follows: TGCGCCAGCAGCTCTCCCGGGACAGGGGCCCATGAGCAGTTCTTC.

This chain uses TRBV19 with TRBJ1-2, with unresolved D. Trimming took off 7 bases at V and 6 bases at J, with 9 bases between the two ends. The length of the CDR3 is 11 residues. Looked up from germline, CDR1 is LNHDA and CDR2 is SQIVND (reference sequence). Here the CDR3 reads CASIGVNGYTF. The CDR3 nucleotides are TGTGCCAGTATTGGGGTGAATGGCTACACCTTC.